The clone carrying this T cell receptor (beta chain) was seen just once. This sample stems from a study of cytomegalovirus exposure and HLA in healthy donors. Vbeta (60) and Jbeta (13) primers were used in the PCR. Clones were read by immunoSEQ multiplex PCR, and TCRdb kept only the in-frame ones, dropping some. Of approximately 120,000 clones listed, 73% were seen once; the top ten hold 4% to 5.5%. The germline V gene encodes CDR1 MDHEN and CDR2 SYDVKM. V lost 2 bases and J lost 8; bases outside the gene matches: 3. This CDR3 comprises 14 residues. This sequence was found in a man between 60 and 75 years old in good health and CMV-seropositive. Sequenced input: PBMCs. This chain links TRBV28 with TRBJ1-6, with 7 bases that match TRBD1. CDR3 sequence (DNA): TGTGCCAGCAGTTTAGCGCAGGGGGATTCACCCCTCCACTTT. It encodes CASSLAQGDSPLHF.